A single sample gave rise to the 13 T cell receptor beta chains below, sequenced in a study of a mutant IDH1 vaccine in newly diagnosed glioma. Time point specified: week 47, end of study. The vaccine gave 300 ug of a 20-mer mutant IDH1 peptide subcutaneously per dose. Only in-frame clones appear in the TCRdb table, and some are missing; sequencing was by immunoSEQ multiplex PCR. The sample holds tens of thousands of clones, less than 75% seen once. These TCRs' antigens remain unknown. Specimen: peripheral blood mononuclear cells (PBMCs), collected from a glioma patient whose treatment included an IDH1 peptide vaccine. The receptors derive from a man aged 40-49 years with glioma. Some clones in this sample may be carry-over from other donors' samples.

V gene TRBV5-1 combines with J gene TRBJ1-2; D remains ambiguous. Germline V gene sequence: CDR1 SGHRS, CDR2 YFSETQ. Trimming left V 0 bases short and J 2 bases short, with 8 bases between. This CDR3 contains 14 residues. The CDR3 DNA is TGCGCCAGCAGCTTGGATGGGGAAAACTATGGCTACACCTTC. The encoded protein is CASSLDGENYGYTF.

This chain connects TRBV29-1 to TRBJ1-1; D not resolved. Germline values: CDR1 SQVTM, CDR2 ANQGSEA. The CDR3 is 12 residues long. V was trimmed by 5 bases and J by 6 bases, leaving 13 bases between them. The CDR3 DNA follows: TGCAGCGTTCACCTTTTGTTCGCTGAAGCTTTCTTT. It is translated as CSVHLLFAEAFF.

The chain links TRBV7-9 to TRBJ1-2, with 9 nucleotides matching TRBD1. This CDR3 comprises 15 residues. Germline V gene lookup returns CDR1 SEHNR and CDR2 FQNEAQ (reference sequence). After removal of 5 bases from V and 4 bases from J, the junction contained 8 bases not matched to a gene. CDR3 loop: CASSIRDRAGYGYTF. The CDR3 DNA is TGTGCCAGCAGCATCCGGGACAGGGCCGGCTATGGCTACACCTTC.

This clone occurred a few times. This chain links TRBV10-3 with TRBJ2-1, with 7 nucleotides matching TRBD1. CDR3 length equals 13 residues. Germline CDR1 and CDR2: ENHRY and SYGVKD. Trimming cost V 7 bases and J 4 bases; bases outside gene matches: 4. CDR3 in DNA: TGTGCCATCAAAGGACAGGTATACAATGAGCAGTTCTTC. Amino acids: CAIKGQVYNEQFF.

This clone showed up just a few times. The rearrangement links TRBV5-6 to TRBJ2-1; maybe TRBD2 (6 bases). V shed 3 bases and J shed 0 bases, with 19 bases lying between them. CDR3 length: 18 residues. Germline V CDR1 and CDR2: SGHDT, YYEEEE. DNA for the CDR3: TGTGCCAGCAGCTCGGACTGGGTGGGGGGAAGCTCCTACAATGAGCAGTTCTTC. Its translation: CASSSDWVGGSSYNEQFF.

The chain uses TRBV5-6 and TRBJ1-1; 9 nucleotides line up with TRBD1. CDR1 SGHDT and CDR2 YYEEEE come from the germline V gene. The CDR3 sequence is 15 residues long. After removal of 4 bases from V and 4 bases from J, the junction contained 8 bases not matched to a gene. CDR3 amino acids: CASSPGTGRSTEAFF. Written as DNA, the CDR3 is TGTGCCAGCAGCCCAGGGACAGGGCGAAGCACTGAAGCTTTCTTT.

The CDR3 spells CASSQDPPPGVEQYF. CDR3 nucleotides: TGCGCCAGCAGCCAAGATCCCCCCCCAGGGGTCGAGCAGTACTTC. The chain has TRBV4-1 and TRBJ2-7, with a weak D call TRBD1 (6 bases). CDR1 and CDR2 from the germline V gene are MGHRA and YSYEKL. The germline V and J ends were trimmed by 0 bases and 6 bases, with 15 bases remaining between them. The CDR3 spans 15 residues.

In its sample, this clone was seen once. The V call is TRBV2, the J call TRBJ2-5, with TRBD1 matching 7 bases. Germline CDR1 reads SNHLY; CDR2 reads FYNNEI. The V and J ends lost 7 bases and 1 base, in that order; junction bases with no gene match: 9. The length of the CDR3 is 15 residues. CDR3 region: CASIGRGQSQETQYF. The CDR3 bases are TGTGCCAGCATCGGCAGGGGACAGTCCCAAGAGACCCAGTACTTC.

The chain links TRBV6-1 to TRBJ2-7, with TRBD2 identical over 10 bases. The CDR3 has 14 residues. Germline CDR1 MNHNS, CDR2 SASEGT. V dropped 4 bases and J dropped 2; count of bases not matched to a gene: 2. This CDR3 reads CASSVSGGAYEQYF. For the CDR3, the DNA is TGTGCCAGCAGTGTAAGCGGGGGGGCCTACGAGCAGTACTTC.

This sequence joins TRBV2 and TRBJ1-6; TRBD1 matches 11 bases. This CDR3 contains 15 residues. Germline V CDR1 and CDR2: SNHLY, FYNNEI. V trimming: 4 bases; J trimming: 9 bases; junction bases outside the gene matches: 5. CDR3 amino acids: CASSAVGTGGSPLHF. The CDR3 region has the DNA TGTGCCAGCAGTGCAGTGGGGACAGGGGGTTCACCCCTCCACTTT.

The chain combines TRBV27 with TRBJ2-1; 7 bases are shared with TRBD1. This CDR3 region has 14 residues. Germline V lookup: CDR1 MNHEY, CDR2 SMNVEV (reference sequence). The J segment lost 9 bases and the V segment lost 5 bases, leaving 10 bases of the junction unmatched. CDR3: CASSASTGWGEQFF. CDR3 DNA sequence: TGTGCCAGCAGTGCGTCGACAGGGTGGGGTGAGCAGTTCTTC.

This clone was observed at least ten times. The chain joins TRBV11-2 to TRBJ2-5; possibly TRBD1 for D (5 bases). Germline CDR1 is SGHAT and CDR2 is FQNNGV. The CDR3 is 14 amino acids. Trimming took 5 bases from V and 1 from J, leaving 11 bases between them. The CDR3 DNA reads TGTGCCAGCAGCCCGGCAGGGTTCCAAGAGACCCAGTACTTC. Translated: CASSPAGFQETQYF.

This clone has just a few counts. The V call is TRBV4-1, the J call TRBJ2-1, with 13 bases matching TRBD2. CDR1 and CDR2 from the germline V gene are MGHRA and YSYEKL. Trimming removed 4 bases from V and 6 bases from J; junction bases left unmatched: 3. This CDR3 spans 15 amino acids. The CDR3 coding sequence is TGCGCCAGCAGCCTACGGACTAGCGGGAGCAATGAGCAGTTCTTC. It specifies CASSLRTSGSNEQFF.